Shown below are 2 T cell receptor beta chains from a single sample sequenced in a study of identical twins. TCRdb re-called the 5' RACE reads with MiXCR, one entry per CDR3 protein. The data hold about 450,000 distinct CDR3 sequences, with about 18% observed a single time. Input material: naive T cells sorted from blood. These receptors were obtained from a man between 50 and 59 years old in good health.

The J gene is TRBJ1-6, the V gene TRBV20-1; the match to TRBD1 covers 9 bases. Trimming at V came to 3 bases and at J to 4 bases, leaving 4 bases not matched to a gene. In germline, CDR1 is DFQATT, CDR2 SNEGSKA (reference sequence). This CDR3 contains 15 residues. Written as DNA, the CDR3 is TGCAGTGCTAGGTCAGGACAGGGGTATAATTCACCCCTCCACTTT. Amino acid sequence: CSARSGQGYNSPLHF.

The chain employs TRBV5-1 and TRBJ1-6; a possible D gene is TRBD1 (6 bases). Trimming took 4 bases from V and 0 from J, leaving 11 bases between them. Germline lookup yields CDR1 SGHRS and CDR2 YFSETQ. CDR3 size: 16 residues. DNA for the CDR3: TGCGCCAGCAGCAAACAGGGAAGCTCCTATAATTCACCCCTCCACTTT. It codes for CASSKQGSSYNSPLHF.